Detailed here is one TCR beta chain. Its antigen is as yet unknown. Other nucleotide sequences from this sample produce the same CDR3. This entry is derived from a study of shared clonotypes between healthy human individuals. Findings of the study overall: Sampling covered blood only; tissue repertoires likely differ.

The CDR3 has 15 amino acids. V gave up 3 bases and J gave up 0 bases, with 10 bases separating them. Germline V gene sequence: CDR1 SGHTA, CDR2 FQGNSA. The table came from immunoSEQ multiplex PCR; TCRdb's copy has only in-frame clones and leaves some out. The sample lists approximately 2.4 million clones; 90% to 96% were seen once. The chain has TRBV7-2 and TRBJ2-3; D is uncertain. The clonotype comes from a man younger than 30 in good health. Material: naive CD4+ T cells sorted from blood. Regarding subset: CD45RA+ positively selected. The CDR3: CASSLGGASTDTQYF. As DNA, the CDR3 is TGTGCCAGCAGCTTGGGCGGCGCCAGCACAGATACGCAGTATTTT.